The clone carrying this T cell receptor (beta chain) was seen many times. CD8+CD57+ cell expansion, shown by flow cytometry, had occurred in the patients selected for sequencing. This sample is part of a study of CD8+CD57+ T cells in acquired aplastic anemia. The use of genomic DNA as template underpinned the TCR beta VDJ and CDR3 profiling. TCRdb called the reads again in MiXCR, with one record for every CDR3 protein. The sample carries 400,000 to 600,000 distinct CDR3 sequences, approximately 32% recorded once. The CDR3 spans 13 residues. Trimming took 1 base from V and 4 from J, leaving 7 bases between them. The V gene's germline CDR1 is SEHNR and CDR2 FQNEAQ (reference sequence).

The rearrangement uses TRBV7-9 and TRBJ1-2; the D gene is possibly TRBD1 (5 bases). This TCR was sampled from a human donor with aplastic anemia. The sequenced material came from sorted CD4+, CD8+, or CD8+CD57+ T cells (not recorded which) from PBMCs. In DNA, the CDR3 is TGTGCCAGCAGCTTAGGGGGCAGCTATGGCTACACCTTC. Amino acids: CASSLGGSYGYTF.